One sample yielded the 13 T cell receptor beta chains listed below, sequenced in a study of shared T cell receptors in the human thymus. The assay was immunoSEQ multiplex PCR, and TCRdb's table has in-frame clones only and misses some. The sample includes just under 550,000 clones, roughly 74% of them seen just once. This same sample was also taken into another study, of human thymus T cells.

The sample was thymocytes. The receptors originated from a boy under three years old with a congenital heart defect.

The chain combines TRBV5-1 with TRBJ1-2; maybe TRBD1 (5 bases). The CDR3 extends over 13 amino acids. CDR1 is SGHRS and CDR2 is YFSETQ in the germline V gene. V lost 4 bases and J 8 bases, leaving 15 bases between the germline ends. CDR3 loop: CASSGDGGRGYTF. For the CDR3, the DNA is TGCGCCAGCAGCGGGGACGGGGGTCGGGGCTACACCTTC.

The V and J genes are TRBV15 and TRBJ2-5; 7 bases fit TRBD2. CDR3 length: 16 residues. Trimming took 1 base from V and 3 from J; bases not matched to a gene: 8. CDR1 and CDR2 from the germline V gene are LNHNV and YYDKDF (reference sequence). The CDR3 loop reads CATSRVEGGVEETQYF. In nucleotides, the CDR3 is TGTGCCACCAGCAGAGTGGAGGGAGGGGTTGAAGAGACCCAGTACTTC.

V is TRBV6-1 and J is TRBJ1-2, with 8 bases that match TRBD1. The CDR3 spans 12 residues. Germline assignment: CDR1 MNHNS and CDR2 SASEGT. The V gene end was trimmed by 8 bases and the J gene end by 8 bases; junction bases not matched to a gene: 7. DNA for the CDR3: TGTGCCAGCCTCACCGGGACAGGAGGCTACACCTTC. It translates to CASLTGTGGYTF.

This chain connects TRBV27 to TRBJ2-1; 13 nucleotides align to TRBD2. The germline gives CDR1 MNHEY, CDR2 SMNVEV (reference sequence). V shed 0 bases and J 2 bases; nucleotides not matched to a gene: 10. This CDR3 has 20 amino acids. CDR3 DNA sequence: TGTGCCAGCAGTTTATCCCCAACACTAGCGGGAGGGCCCCCCTACAATGAGCAGTTCTTC. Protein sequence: CASSLSPTLAGGPPYNEQFF.

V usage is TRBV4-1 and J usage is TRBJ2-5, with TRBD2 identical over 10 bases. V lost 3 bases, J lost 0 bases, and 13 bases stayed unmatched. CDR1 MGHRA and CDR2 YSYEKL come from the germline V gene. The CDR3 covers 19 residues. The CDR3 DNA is TGCGCCAGCAGCCACACGGCTACTAGCGGGACTCCGTACCAAGAGACCCAGTACTTC. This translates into CASSHTATSGTPYQETQYF.

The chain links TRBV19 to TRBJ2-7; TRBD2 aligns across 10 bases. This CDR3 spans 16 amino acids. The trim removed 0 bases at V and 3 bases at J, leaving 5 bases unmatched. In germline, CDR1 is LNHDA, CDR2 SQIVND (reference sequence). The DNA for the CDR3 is TGTGCCAGTAGTATAGATCGGGCTAGCGGGAGCTACGAGCAGTACTTC. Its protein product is CASSIDRASGSYEQYF.

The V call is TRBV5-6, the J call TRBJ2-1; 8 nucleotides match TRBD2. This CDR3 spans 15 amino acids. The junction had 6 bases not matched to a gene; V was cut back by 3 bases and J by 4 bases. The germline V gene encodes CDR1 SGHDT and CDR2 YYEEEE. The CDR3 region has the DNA TGTGCCAGCAGCTCAGAACGGGAGGGTTACAATGAGCAGTTCTTC. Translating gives CASSSEREGYNEQFF. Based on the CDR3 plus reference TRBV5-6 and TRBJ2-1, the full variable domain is DAGVTQSPTHLIKTRGQQVTLRCSPKSGHDTVSWYQQALGQGPQFIFQYYEEEERQRGNFPDRFSGHQFPNYSSELNVNALLLGDSALYLCASSSEREGYNEQFFGPGTRLTVL.

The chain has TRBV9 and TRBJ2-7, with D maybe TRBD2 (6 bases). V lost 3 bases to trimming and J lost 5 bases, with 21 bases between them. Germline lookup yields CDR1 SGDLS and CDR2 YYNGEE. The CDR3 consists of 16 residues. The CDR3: CASSGPLPRRGHEQYF. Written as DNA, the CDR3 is TGTGCCAGCAGCGGTCCCCTCCCTCGGCGGGGCCACGAGCAGTACTTC.

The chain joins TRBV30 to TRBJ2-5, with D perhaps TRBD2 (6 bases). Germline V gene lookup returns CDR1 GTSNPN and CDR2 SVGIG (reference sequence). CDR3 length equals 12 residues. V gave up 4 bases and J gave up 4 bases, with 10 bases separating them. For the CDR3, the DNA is TGTGCCTGGATTGTGGGGGGAGAGACCCAGTACTTC. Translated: CAWIVGGETQYF.

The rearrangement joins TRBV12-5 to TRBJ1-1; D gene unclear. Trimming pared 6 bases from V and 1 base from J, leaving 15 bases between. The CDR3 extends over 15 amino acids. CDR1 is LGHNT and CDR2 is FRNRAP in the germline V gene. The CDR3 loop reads CASGAPGMENTEAFF. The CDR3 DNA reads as TGTGCTAGTGGGGCTCCGGGGATGGAGAACACTGAAGCTTTCTTT.

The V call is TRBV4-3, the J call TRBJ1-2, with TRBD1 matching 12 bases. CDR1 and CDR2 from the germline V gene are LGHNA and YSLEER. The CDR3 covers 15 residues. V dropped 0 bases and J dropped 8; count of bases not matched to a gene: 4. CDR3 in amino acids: CASSQDWDRGLGYTF. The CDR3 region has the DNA TGCGCCAGCAGCCAAGATTGGGACAGGGGGCTCGGCTACACCTTC.

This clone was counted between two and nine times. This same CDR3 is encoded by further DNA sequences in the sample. The CDR3 reads CAWSVKGADGEKLFF. The DNA of the CDR3 is TGTGCCTGGAGTGTCAAGGGGGCGGATGGTGAAAAACTGTTTTTT. V usage is TRBV30 and J usage is TRBJ1-4; 7 bases agree with TRBD1. This CDR3 has 15 residues. The germline V gene has CDR1 GTSNPN and CDR2 SVGIG (reference sequence). The junction had 8 bases not matched to a gene; V was cut back by 0 bases and J by 7 bases.

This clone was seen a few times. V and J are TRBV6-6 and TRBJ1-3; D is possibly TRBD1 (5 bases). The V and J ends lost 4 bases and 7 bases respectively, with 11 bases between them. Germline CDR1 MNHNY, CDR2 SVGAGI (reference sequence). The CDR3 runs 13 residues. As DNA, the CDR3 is TGTGCCAGCAGTTCCCAGGGTGGGAACACCATATATTTT. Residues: CASSSQGGNTIYF.